This passage covers 19 T cell receptor beta chains from one sample sequenced in a study of cytomegalovirus exposure and HLA in healthy donors. Both 60 Vbeta primers and 13 Jbeta primers went into the PCR. Libraries were prepared by immunoSEQ multiplex PCR; TCRdb keeps only in-frame clonotypes and omits some of them. The sample carries roughly 130,000 clones, 75% to 85% recorded once. Sample: PBMCs. The receptors come from a man under 40 in good health and CMV-seronegative.

J is TRBJ1-4 and V is TRBV4-3; 8 positions match TRBD1. The CDR3 is 15 residues long. Germline CDR1 is LGHNA and CDR2 is YSLEER. The V and J ends lost 0 bases and 11 bases, in that order; junction bases with no gene match: 8. CDR3 loop: CASSQDHRGMEKLFF. The CDR3 bases are TGCGCCAGCAGCCAAGATCACAGGGGGATGGAGAAACTGTTTTTT.

This clone has just one count. The rearrangement links TRBV5-6 to TRBJ2-3; perhaps TRBD1 as D (7 bases). This CDR3 is 15 amino acids long. Germline V gene data show CDR1 as SGHDT and CDR2 as YYEEEE. V lost 0 bases, J lost 5 bases, and 13 bases lay in between. The CDR3 is CASSLGAGGQDTQYF. CDR3 DNA sequence: TGTGCCAGCAGCTTGGGGGCAGGGGGGCAAGATACGCAGTATTTT.

This clone came up once. This sequence joins TRBV12-1 and TRBJ1-6. TRBV12-1 is classified as a pseudogene. CDR3 size: 11 residues. The CDR3 here is CASGGGAPLHF. The CDR3 coding sequence is TGTGCCAGCGGCGGGGGCGCACCCCTCCACTTT.

The chain couples TRBV28 to TRBJ2-7; 12 nucleotides match TRBD2. Germline trimming cut 6 bases from V and 2 bases from J; bases unmatched to any gene: 5. This CDR3 is built from 15 residues. The germline gives CDR1 MDHEN, CDR2 SYDVKM. In nucleotides, the CDR3 is TGTGCCAGCAGCCCGAGGACTAGCGGGACCTACGAGCAGTACTTC. Its translation is CASSPRTSGTYEQYF.

Turning to this clone: One end of the junction fails to match germline, which may point to a read error. J is TRBJ1-2 and V is TRBV29-1; D call uncertain. The CDR3 runs to 12 residues. Germline V gene sequence: CDR1 SQVTM, CDR2 ANQGSEA. The CDR3 region has the DNA TGCAGCGTTGAGTGGCTGAACTATGGCTACCCCTTC. Translated: CSVEWLNYGYPF.

The CDR3 DNA reads TGTGCCTGGGCCCAATACAGGGGTGCTTTCTTT. Amino acid sequence: CAWAQYRGAFF. V gene TRBV30 combines with J gene TRBJ1-1, with 7 bases that match TRBD1. With V trimmed by 5 bases and J by 11 bases, 8 bases remained unmatched. Germline CDR1 reads GTSNPN; CDR2 reads SVGIG (reference sequence). The length of the CDR3 is 11 residues. Filled out from reference TRBV30 and TRBJ1-1, the complete variable domain reads SQTIHQWPATLVQPVGSPLSLECTVEGTSNPNLYWYRQAAGRGLQLLFYSVGIGQISSEVPQNLSASRPQDRQFILSSKKLLLSDSGFYLCAWAQYRGAFFGQGTRLTVV.

The CDR3 sequence: CARPEDQQGAYEQYF. As DNA, the CDR3 is TGTGCCAGACCAGAGGACCAACAGGGGGCGTACGAGCAGTACTTC. This rearrangement joins TRBV27 to TRBJ2-7; 9 bases match TRBD1. V gave up 9 bases and J gave up 4 bases; unmatched junction bases: 13. CDR1 is MNHEY and CDR2 is SMNVEV in the germline V gene (reference sequence). This CDR3 spans 15 amino acids.

The chain is built from TRBV6-4 and TRBJ2-1, with 8 bases identical to TRBD2. J gave up 4 bases and V 3 bases, and 5 bases lay outside the gene matches. Germline V gene sequence: CDR1 MRHNA, CDR2 SNTAGT. The CDR3 has 15 residues. DNA of the CDR3: TGTGCCAGCAGTGAAAGACTAGCGACTTACAATGAGCAGTTCTTC. Protein product: CASSERLATYNEQFF.

This rearrangement joins TRBV6-1 to TRBJ2-1; 7 bases map to TRBD2. The CDR3 is 15 residues long. V was clipped by 7 bases and J by 7 bases; unmatched bases: 13. CDR1 and CDR2 from the germline V gene are MNHNS and SASEGT. The CDR3 loop reads CASTGAASGNNEQFF. The DNA for the CDR3 is TGTGCCAGCACCGGGGCGGCTAGCGGAAATAATGAGCAGTTCTTC.

The chain joins TRBV11-3 to TRBJ2-5; tentative D call: TRBD1 (5 bases). Germline CDR1 and CDR2: SGHNT and YENEEA. The V gene lost 3 bases and the J gene lost 13 bases, with 12 bases spanning the gap. The CDR3 is 11 residues long. This CDR3 is CASSFGQVPYF. The CDR3 DNA sequence: TGTGCCAGCAGCTTCGGACAAGTCCCGTACTTC.

This clone was seen just once. The chain carries TRBV27 and TRBJ2-5; TRBD2 is a possible D gene (6 bases). Trimming cost V 3 bases and J 2 bases, with 16 bases left between them. CDR3 length equals 16 residues. Germline CDR1 MNHEY, CDR2 SMNVEV (reference sequence). The CDR3 nucleotides read TGTGCCAGCAGTTTGAGCCCCGGGACTGCACAAGAGACCCAGTACTTC. It specifies CASSLSPGTAQETQYF.

V usage is TRBV18 and J usage is TRBJ1-1, with 8 bases identical to TRBD1. This CDR3 is 15 amino acids long. CDR1 is KGHSH, CDR2 LQKENI, per germline. The V gene end was trimmed by 5 bases and the J gene end by 1 base; junction bases not matched to a gene: 6. The CDR3 region has the DNA TGTGCCAGCTCATCGAGGGGACAGGAGAACACTGAAGCTTTCTTT. Translating it yields CASSSRGQENTEAFF.

This clone showed up just once. The chain couples TRBV30 to TRBJ1-2, with TRBD1 matching over 7 bases. Germline values: CDR1 GTSNPN, CDR2 SVGIG (reference sequence). CDR3 size: 11 residues. V dropped 2 bases and J dropped 8; count of bases not matched to a gene: 2. This chain's CDR3 is CAWSLGGGYTF. CDR3 DNA: TGTGCCTGGAGTTTAGGGGGCGGCTACACCTTC.

With respect to this clone: Other DNA sequences in the same sample also yield this CDR3. The chain employs TRBV29-1 and TRBJ2-2; 9 nucleotides line up with TRBD1. Germline V gene data show CDR1 as SQVTM and CDR2 as ANQGSEA. The CDR3 contains 19 residues. V trimming: 1 base; J trimming: 0 bases; junction bases outside the gene matches: 12. The CDR3 spells CSVEGWDREDFPNTGELFF. Here the CDR3 DNA reads TGCAGCGTTGAAGGGTGGGACAGGGAAGATTTTCCGAACACCGGGGAGCTGTTTTTT.

V gene TRBV18 combines with J gene TRBJ2-7, with TRBD2 identical over 11 bases. The J segment lost 3 bases and the V segment lost 3 bases, leaving 7 bases of the junction unmatched. The germline gives CDR1 KGHSH, CDR2 LQKENI. This CDR3 is built from 16 residues. The CDR3 here is CASSPVLAGDLYEQYF. The CDR3 bases are TGTGCCAGCTCACCGGTACTAGCGGGAGATCTCTACGAGCAGTACTTC. Full variable domain (rest looked up from reference TRBV18 and TRBJ2-7): NAGVMQNPRHLVRRRGQEARLRCSPMKGHSHVYWYRQLPEEGLKFMVYLQKENIIDESGMPKERFSAEFPKEGPSILRIQQVVRGDSAAYFCASSPVLAGDLYEQYFGPGTRLTVT.

The chain uses TRBV4-1 and TRBJ2-1; the match to TRBD1 covers 9 bases. The CDR3 length is 17 residues. Germline values: CDR1 MGHRA, CDR2 YSYEKL. V was pared by 1 base and J by 5 bases, with 9 bases of the junction left unmatched. CDR3 region: CASSQVMTGGIDNEQFF. The CDR3 DNA sequence: TGCGCCAGCAGCCAAGTTATGACAGGGGGTATCGACAATGAGCAGTTCTTC.

The chain joins TRBV7-9 to TRBJ1-2, with a possible D match to TRBD1 (5 bases). V dropped 5 bases and J dropped 4 bases, with 14 bases sitting between them. Germline CDR1 SEHNR, CDR2 FQNEAQ (reference sequence). The CDR3 is made up of 14 amino acids. CDR3 sequence reads: CASSLPGVAYGYTF. The CDR3 nucleotides are TGTGCCAGCAGCCTCCCGGGGGTCGCCTATGGCTACACCTTC.

The chain is built from TRBV5-1 and TRBJ2-7; the match to TRBD1 covers 7 bases. Germline V gene lookup returns CDR1 SGHRS and CDR2 YFSETQ. The CDR3 length is 17 residues. J lost 3 bases, V lost 4 bases, and 16 bases had no gene match. The CDR3, as DNA: TGCGCCAGCAGCCTAAAGGGCCCGGACAGGATAAACTACGAGCAGTACTTC. Its protein product is CASSLKGPDRINYEQYF.

This chain uses TRBV5-1 with TRBJ2-1; possibly TRBD1 for D (6 bases). In germline, CDR1 is SGHRS, CDR2 YFSETQ. This CDR3 spans 13 amino acids. V was pared by 2 bases and J by 6 bases, with 9 bases between. CDR3 loop: CASSFTGTNEQFF. The CDR3 nucleotides read TGCGCCAGCAGCTTTACAGGGACCAATGAGCAGTTCTTC.